This TCR beta chain appears in the sequencing data of a study of T cells after yellow fever vaccination. Turning to the study itself: Where fractions had low cell numbers, libraries were prepared from them with the SMART-Seq v4 Ultra Low Input RNA kit.

TCRdb ran MiXCR on the 5' RACE reads and lists one entry per CDR3 protein. In the table there are 300,000 to 350,000 distinct CDR3 sequences, under 5% of which are singletons. Comments on this clonotype: Its target is not known.

This CDR3 is built from 16 residues. Trimming removed 0 bases from V and 0 bases from J, with 10 bases in between. Germline assignment: CDR1 SGHRS and CDR2 YFSETQ. Study-level results: Detected again after the booster were most primary-vaccination clones, at approximately 96% CD4 and about 90% CD8.

Sequencing was performed on PBMCs, taken 5 days after the yellow fever booster vaccination. The receptor was isolated from a man younger than 30 who received the YFV17D yellow fever vaccine. V and J are TRBV5-1 and TRBJ2-1, with unresolved D. In DNA form, the CDR3 reads TGCGCCAGCAGCTTGGATGGGTTGAGCTCCTACAATGAGCAGTTCTTC. Amino acid sequence: CASSLDGLSSYNEQFF.